The T cell receptor (beta chain) under discussion was sequenced for a study of somatic mutations in cytotoxic T cells in rheumatoid arthritis. As to this clone: Antigen unknown.

Study observations and caveats: An increase in CD8+ clonality with age was seen in rheumatoid arthritis patients but not in healthy controls.

Per the original data handling: Published virus-specific TCRB sequences were rarely matched by patient CD8+ clones larger than 1%. Libraries were prepared by immunoSEQ multiplex PCR; TCRdb keeps only in-frame clonotypes and omits some of them. V and J calls plus clone size are reproduced from that table; the DNA served to infer D and trimming. The profile shows thousands of clones, 74% of them singletons. The germline V and J ends were trimmed by 5 bases and 2 bases, with 8 bases remaining between them. The CDR3 extends over 13 amino acids. Germline CDR1 is SGHVS and CDR2 is FNYEAQ. The TCR comes from an adult with rheumatoid arthritis. V gene TRBV7-6 combines with J gene TRBJ2-3; D may be TRBD2 (5 bases). The sample comprised CD8+ T cells sorted from blood. The CDR3 region has the DNA TGTGCCAGCAGCCCGGACTCCACAGATACGCAGTATTTT. Encoded protein: CASSPDSTDTQYF.